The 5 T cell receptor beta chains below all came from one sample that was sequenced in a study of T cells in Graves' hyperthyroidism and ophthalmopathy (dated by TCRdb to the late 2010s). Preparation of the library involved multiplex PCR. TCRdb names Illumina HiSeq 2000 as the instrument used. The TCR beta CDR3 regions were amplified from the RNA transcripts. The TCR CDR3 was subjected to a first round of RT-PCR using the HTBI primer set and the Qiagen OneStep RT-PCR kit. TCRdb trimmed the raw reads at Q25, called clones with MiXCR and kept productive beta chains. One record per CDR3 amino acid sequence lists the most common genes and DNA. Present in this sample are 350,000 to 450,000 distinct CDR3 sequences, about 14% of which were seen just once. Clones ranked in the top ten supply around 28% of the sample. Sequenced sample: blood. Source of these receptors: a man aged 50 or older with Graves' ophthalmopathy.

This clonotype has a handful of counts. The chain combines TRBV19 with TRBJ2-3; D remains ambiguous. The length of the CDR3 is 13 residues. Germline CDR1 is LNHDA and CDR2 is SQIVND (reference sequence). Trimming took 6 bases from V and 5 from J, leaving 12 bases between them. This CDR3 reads CASSVMSEDTQYF. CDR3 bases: TGTGCCAGTAGCGTAATGAGTGAAGATACGCAGTATTTT.

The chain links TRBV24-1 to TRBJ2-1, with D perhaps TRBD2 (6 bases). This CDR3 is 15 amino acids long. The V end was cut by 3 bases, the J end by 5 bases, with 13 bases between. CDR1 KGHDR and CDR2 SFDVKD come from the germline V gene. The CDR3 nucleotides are TGTGCCACCAGTGATCCCATTGGAGGGAACAATGAGCAGTTCTTC. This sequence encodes CATSDPIGGNNEQFF.

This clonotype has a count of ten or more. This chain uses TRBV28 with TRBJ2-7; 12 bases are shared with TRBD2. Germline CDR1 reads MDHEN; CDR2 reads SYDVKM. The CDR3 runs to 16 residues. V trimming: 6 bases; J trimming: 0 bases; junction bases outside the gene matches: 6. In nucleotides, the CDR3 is TGTGCCAGCAGGGAAGGGACTAGCGGGTACTCCTACGAGCAGTACTTC. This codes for CASREGTSGYSYEQYF.

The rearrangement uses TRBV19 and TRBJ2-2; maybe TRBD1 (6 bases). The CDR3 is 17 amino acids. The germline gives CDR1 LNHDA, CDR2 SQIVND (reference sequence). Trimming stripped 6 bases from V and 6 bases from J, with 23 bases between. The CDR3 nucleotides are TGTGCCAGTAGGGCAAGAGCACGGGACATCTTGTCCGGGGAGCTGTTTTTT. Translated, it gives CASRARARDILSGELFF.

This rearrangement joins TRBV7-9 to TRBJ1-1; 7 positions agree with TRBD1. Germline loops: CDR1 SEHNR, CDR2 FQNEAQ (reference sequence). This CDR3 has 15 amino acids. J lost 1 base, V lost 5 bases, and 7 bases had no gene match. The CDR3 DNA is TGTGCCAGCAGCCCTCAGGGGGGGACGAACACTGAAGCTTTCTTT. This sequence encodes CASSPQGGTNTEAFF.